These 14 T cell receptor beta chains were sequenced from one sample in a study of T cells in Graves' hyperthyroidism and ophthalmopathy. Amplification of TCR beta CDR3 regions used RNA as the template. HTBI primers drove first-round RT-PCR of the TCR CDR3. Via MiXCR, TCRdb re-called the multiplex PCR reads, giving one row per CDR3 protein. The data show 500,000 to 600,000 distinct CDR3 sequences, with approximately 48% seen just once and about two fifths held by the top ten. Sequencing input: peripheral blood or thyroid tissue (not recorded which). The receptors come from an adult woman with Graves' disease, either hyperthyroidism or ophthalmopathy (not recorded which).

This sequence joins TRBV5-1 and TRBJ2-6; D perhaps matches TRBD1 (6 bases). The ends were cut back, 3 bases at V and 4 bases at J, with 8 bases in the middle. Germline V lookup: CDR1 SGHRS, CDR2 YFSETQ. CDR3 size: 14 residues. The CDR3 is CASSWDIGANVLTF. The CDR3 region has the DNA TGCGCCAGCAGCTGGGACATCGGGGCCAACGTCCTGACTTTC.

This chain links TRBV7-9 with TRBJ2-2; possible D gene TRBD2, 5 bases. CDR1 and CDR2 (germline): SEHNR, FQNEAQ (reference sequence). CDR3 length: 15 amino acids. The germline V and J ends were trimmed by 6 bases and 6 bases, with 17 bases remaining between them. CDR3 loop: CASSFYSERAGELFF. In DNA form, the CDR3 reads TGTGCCAGCAGTTTTTACAGCGAGAGGGCCGGGGAGCTGTTTTTT.

This clonotype was detected ten times or more. The chain has TRBV29-1 and TRBJ2-3; D remains unclear. CDR1 and CDR2 (germline): SQVTM, ANQGSEA. V lost 2 bases to trimming and J lost 6 bases, with 15 bases between them. This CDR3 region has 14 residues. DNA of the CDR3: TGCAGCGTTGAACCGGCTTCACACAGTGATACGCAGTATTTT. It encodes CSVEPASHSDTQYF.

This clonotype was observed many times. The chain combines TRBV15 with TRBJ2-1; 8 nucleotides align to TRBD1. Per the germline V gene, CDR1 is LNHNV and CDR2 is YYDKDF (reference sequence). The CDR3 runs 15 residues. The J segment lost 6 bases and the V segment lost 1 base, leaving 5 bases of the junction unmatched. The CDR3 region is CATSRAGQGVNEQFF. CDR3 nucleotide sequence: TGTGCCACCAGCAGAGCTGGACAGGGTGTCAATGAGCAGTTCTTC. The complete variable domain, with remaining parts taken from reference TRBV15 and TRBJ2-1, reads DAMVIQNPRYQVTQFGKPVTLSCSQTLNHNVMYWYQQKSSQAPKLLFHYYDKDFNNEADTPDNFQSRRPNTSFCFLDIRSPGLGDTAMYLCATSRAGQGVNEQFFGPGTRLTVL.

The chain is built from TRBV20-1 and TRBJ1-2; D is unresolved. Germline V gives CDR1 DFQATT, CDR2 SNEGSKA (reference sequence). The CDR3 is made up of 13 amino acids. V was shortened by 2 bases and J by 4 bases, with 11 bases between the two germline ends. The CDR3 here is CSARLAEGYGYTF. The DNA for the CDR3 is TGCAGTGCTAGATTGGCTGAGGGCTATGGCTACACCTTC.

This chain connects TRBV30 to TRBJ1-5, with D unclear. Germline CDR1 is GTSNPN and CDR2 is SVGIG (reference sequence). Trimming removed 3 bases from V and 4 bases from J, with 13 bases in between. CDR3 length: 14 residues. CDR3 nucleotide sequence: TGTGCCTGGAGCCCCGGCGGAGGGAATCAGCCCCAGCATTTT. Its translation: CAWSPGGGNQPQHF.

This chain uses TRBV12-3 or TRBV12-4 with TRBJ1-2; unclear D gene. Between the trimmed V and J ends, which lost 6 bases and 7 bases, there was a span of 12 bases. CDR3 length equals 12 residues. The CDR3 loop reads CASRTRSAGYTF. CDR3 coding DNA: TGTGCCAGCAGGACTCGTTCGGCTGGCTACACCTTC.

Many counts were recorded for this clonotype. The V and J genes are TRBV20-1 and TRBJ1-1, with D unresolved. The CDR3 length is 14 residues. V was trimmed by 0 bases and J by 0 bases, leaving 8 bases between them. CDR1 and CDR2 from the germline V gene are DFQATT and SNEGSKA (reference sequence). For the CDR3, the DNA is TGCAGTGCTAGAGATGAACATATGAACACTGAAGCTTTCTTT. It yields the protein CSARDEHMNTEAFF.

The sample holds many counts of this clonotype. The chain couples TRBV4-2 to TRBJ1-1; TRBD1 aligns across 7 bases. The CDR3 spans 14 residues. Per the germline V gene, CDR1 is LGHNA and CDR2 is YNFKEQ. J was trimmed by 5 bases and V by 1 base; bases with no gene match: 4. CDR3 sequence (DNA): TGTGCCAGCAGCCAAGTACACAGGGGAACTGAAGCTTTCTTT. Protein product: CASSQVHRGTEAFF.

The J gene is TRBJ2-3, the V gene TRBV7-3; 10 bases fit TRBD2. The germline V gene has CDR1 SGHTA and CDR2 FQGTGA. The CDR3 contains 14 residues. The trim removed 4 bases at V and 4 bases at J, leaving 2 bases unmatched. CDR3 nucleotides: TGTGCCAGCAGCTCAGCGGGAGGGGCAGATACGCAGTATTTT. This encodes CASSSAGGADTQYF.

There are many counts of this clonotype. The gene calls are TRBV27 and TRBJ2-5, with 9 bases fitting TRBD2. Germline trimming cut 4 bases from V and 4 bases from J; bases unmatched to any gene: 7. The germline CDR1 and CDR2 sequences are MNHEY and SMNVEV (reference sequence). The CDR3 runs 15 residues. Written as DNA, the CDR3 is TGTGCCAGCAGTTACTCCGCGGGACTAGCAGAGACCCAGTACTTC. Translation: CASSYSAGLAETQYF.

This sequence joins TRBV10-3 and TRBJ1-6, with TRBD1 as a possible D gene (5 bases). This CDR3 is built from 12 residues. The germline V gene has CDR1 ENHRY and CDR2 SYGVKD. V lost 6 bases to trimming and J lost 6 bases, with 6 bases between them. In nucleotides, the CDR3 is TGTGCCATCAGCCAGGGTAATTCACCCCTCCACTTT. This translates into CAISQGNSPLHF.

The chain has TRBV19 and TRBJ1-1, with D possibly matching TRBD1 (5 bases). The CDR3 covers 15 residues. Trimming pared 1 base from V and 6 bases from J, leaving 15 bases between. The germline gives CDR1 LNHDA, CDR2 SQIVND (reference sequence). CDR3 coding DNA: TGTGCCAGTAGTATAGTCGGGCGGGGGGACGCTGAAGCTTTCTTT. The encoded protein is CASSIVGRGDAEAFF.

The chain combines TRBV11-2 with TRBJ2-2; either TRBD1 or TRBD2 may supply D (5 bases each). This CDR3 comprises 13 residues. Germline values: CDR1 SGHAT, CDR2 FQNNGV. The germline V and J ends were trimmed by 5 bases and 7 bases, with 11 bases remaining between them. The CDR3 DNA reads as TGTGCCAGCAGCCCCGGGGCGGTCGGGGAGCTGTTTTTT. Amino acid sequence: CASSPGAVGELFF.